This T cell receptor beta chain comes out of a study of OX40 agonist ivuxolimab in advanced cancers. Overall study findings and caveats: At doses 0.1 to 3.0 mg/kg, CD4+ and CD8+ clones expanded.

There are a few counts of this clone. The antigen remains undetermined. Sequencing used immunoSEQ multiplex PCR; TCRdb keeps in-frame clones, though not all of them. In the table there are about 24,000 clones, 84% of which are singletons. Blood draws occurred at baseline, cycle 4 day 1, and cycle 7 day 1. Germline V lookup: CDR1 SQVTM, CDR2 ANQGSEA. The CDR3 runs to 11 residues. Trimming shortened V by 6 bases and J by 13 bases, and 16 bases separated the two germline ends. The sample in question was CD4+ or CD8+ T cells sorted from blood, obtained in a trial of the OX40 agonist ivuxolimab. The sequence was collected from an adult with an advanced solid tumor such as melanoma, head and neck, liver or kidney cancer. The chain recombines TRBV29-1 with TRBJ2-1; D might be TRBD1 or TRBD2, each matching 5 bases. The CDR3 DNA sequence: TGCAGCGTGGCAACCGGGGCCAGACAGTTCTTC. Its protein is CSVATGARQFF.